The source of this T cell receptor (beta chain) is a study of blood T cell repertoires in COVID-19. As for the study in general: The United States, Italy and Spain supplied acute and convalescent COVID-19 samples.

This CDR3 is built from 15 residues. The V end was cut by 4 bases, the J end by 7 bases, with 14 bases between. Germline V CDR1 and CDR2: SEHNR, FQNEAQ (reference sequence). Enrollees, about 18 to 89 years old, lived in some 24 US areas. Participant-reported clinical history was the basis for cohort assignment. Original methodology: Amplification with reference gene primers provided the estimates of nucleated cell counts. Clones were read by immunoSEQ multiplex PCR, and TCRdb kept only the in-frame ones, dropping some. The V and J calls and clone size come from that table; D and trimming were worked out from the DNA. The table shows 300,000 to 500,000 clones, with around 89% occurring only once.

The clonotype originates from a woman in her thirties with acute COVID-19. Sequenced input: PBMCs or T cells enriched from blood (not recorded which). The rearrangement uses TRBV7-9 and TRBJ1-6, with D uncertain. The CDR3 spells CASSSRGASNSPLHF. Here the CDR3 DNA reads TGTGCCAGCAGCTCTCGGGGAGCCTCCAATTCACCCCTCCACTTT.